This T cell receptor (beta chain) was recovered during a study of cytomegalovirus exposure and HLA in healthy donors. The study's findings and limits: Previously analyzed data showed that most TCR beta V segments were productive at a frequency of about 87% or about 30%. A list of 150 to 200 TCR beta chains associated with cytomegalovirus was given. There was a cluster of highly shared sequence variants that was likely a sequencing artifact. The Asian-associated ancestry cluster reportedly had fewer N-insertions than the roughly 720-donor mean in a later analysis.

As to this clone: Its antigen is currently unknown.

Germline-derived CDR1 and CDR2 are MNHEY and SMNVEV (reference sequence). CDR3 length: 12 amino acids. V was clipped by 5 bases and J by 4 bases, with 8 bases between them. PCR employed 60 Vbeta and 13 Jbeta primers. Assay: immunoSEQ multiplex PCR; the TCRdb copy retains only in-frame clones and omits some. The sample holds 70,000 to 90,000 clones, roughly 61% seen once. The material sequenced was PBMCs. The rearrangement links TRBV27 to TRBJ1-2, with no clear D. This receptor was obtained from a woman in her forties in good health and CMV-seropositive. The CDR3 coding sequence is TGTGCCAGCAGTCCAACGGGCTATGGCTACACCTTC. It yields the protein CASSPTGYGYTF.